This TCR beta chain stems from a study of Ad26.COV2.S vaccination and SARS-CoV-2 variants (dated by TCRdb to about 2021). Broadly, across the study: Vaccine-arm donors came from COV1001, a multicentre, randomized, double-blind, placebo-controlled phase I-IIa trial of Ad26.COV2.S in healthy adults. Trial participants were randomized into five groups of five, in which low-dose or high-dose Ad26.COV2.S was given once or twice, or placebo was given on both occasions. TCRbeta repertoire sequencing served as the tool for gauging how specific and how broad the SARS-CoV-2-reactive T cell receptors were following Ad26.COV2.S vaccination. Ad26.COV2.S was given intramuscularly at 5x10^10 or 1x10^11 viral particles, as a single shot or as two shots 56 days apart. Investigators did not know the trial group allocation while performing experiments and assessing outcomes. The TCR-sequenced set comprised around 30 samples: some 20 Ad26.COV2.S vaccine recipients, 5 placebo recipients and 8 SARS-CoV-2 convalescent individuals. General conclusions and limits of the study: The authors noted that the TCR breadth and depth analyses may have underestimated total T cell responses. Spike-specific TCR breadth was higher in Ad26.COV2.S recipients than in placebo recipients (P = 0.0014). After vaccination, spike-specific CD8+ and CD4+ T cell responses were reported to show substantial breadth. The study was not powered for comparison of responses between vaccine doses or regimens. Non-spike TCR breadth was comparable between vaccine and placebo recipients, consistent with the vaccine containing only spike.

This specimen's treatment or condition label, interpreted: some 19 received Ad26.COV2.S at low or high dose, single or two shots; several received placebo; per-sample allocation not given. For vaccine and placebo recipients, the sequenced repertoires came from samples collected on day 63 after the first injection. Between 29 July and 7 August 2020, Cohort 1b enrolled 25 adults aged 18-55 years at one site in Boston, USA. As a vaccine, Ad26.COV2.S was a replication-incompetent adenovirus type 26 vector that expressed a prefusion-stabilized SARS-CoV-2 spike protein derived from the original Wuhan strain. The germline V gene specifies SGHRS as CDR1 and YFSETQ as CDR2. V is cut by 0 bases and J by 4 bases, and the space between the germline ends is 10 bases. The CDR3 sequence holds 14 residues, the cysteine and phenylalanine included. Just the 42-base CDR3 DNA is kept, in frame starting at base 1. TCRbeta CDR3 regions were sequenced with the immunoSEQ Assay. After extraction, genomic DNA underwent amplification by bias-controlled multiplex PCR, followed by high-throughput sequencing. The study's processing was this. To quantify the absolute abundance of every unique TCRbeta CDR3 region, sequences were collapsed and filtered. Usable DNA was measured by amplifying reference genes present in all nucleated cells, and TCRbeta template counts were normalized to that usable DNA to estimate T cell fraction. Repertoire TCRs were annotated as SARS-CoV-2-specific when V gene, CDR3 amino acid sequence and J gene were exactly matched to a known reactive TCR set. The reference SARS-CoV-2 TCR set came from MIRA and was filtered for enrichment in COVID-19-positive ImmuneCODE repertoires, removing public or cross-reactive TCRs. Drawing on the MIRA antigens, annotated TCRs were analysed further at the level of specific ORF or position within ORF. Breadth was defined as the number of annotated unique rearrangements divided by the total number of unique productive rearrangements, and depth was defined as the summed frequency of the annotated unique rearrangements. Group comparisons of TCR breadth used two-sided Wilcoxon rank-sum tests. TCRdb took over this immuneACCESS table, retaining in-frame rearrangements with V and J assigned. Such tables are incomplete; in checked studies, under half of the missing clones stem from an unresolved V gene, and the remainder is unexplained. The DNA was the basis for D and trimming; V, J and clone size are from that table. Here the sample has over 400,000 clones; roughly 89% occur a single time. The ten largest clones represent approximately 2.5% of the sample.

Concerning this clone: This clone's antigen is unknown. Base qualities are not provided; no much larger clone lies one nucleotide away.

The chain uses TRBV5-1 and TRBJ1-2; TRBD1 is a possible D gene, resting on 5 matching bases. The clonotype was recovered from a person aged 18-60 years who received the Ad26.COV2.S COVID-19 vaccine or a placebo. The sample consisted of peripheral blood, taken in a trial of Ad26.COV2.S vaccine versus placebo. The DNA sequence is TGCGCCAGCAGCTTGGGACGGGGGACCTATGGCTACACCTTC. The translation is CASSLGRGTYGYTF.